This entry is about one T cell receptor (beta chain). What it binds is not known. This record comes from a study of blood T cells in healthy people across ages. Study-wide points: Estimates drawn from one million T cells were deemed to understate diversity. Per million T cells, TCR beta diversity dropped roughly linearly as age increased. A strong correlation was seen between TCR beta diversity and naive T cell percentage.

Germline-derived CDR1 and CDR2 are MNHEY and SVGEGT. V was pared by 2 bases and J by 3 bases, with 11 bases of the junction left unmatched. This CDR3 contains 17 residues. The authors ran a second PCR of roughly 7 to 11 cycles using a sample-barcoded 5' primer and a J-beta primer mix. Sequencing yielded, for each sample, at least 3 million paired-end reads carrying CDR3. TCRdb fed the 5' RACE reads into MiXCR, producing one record per CDR3 protein. In the table there are 650,000 to 800,000 distinct CDR3 sequences, 40% to 50% of which are singletons. The sequence derives from a man aged 55 to 70 in good health. The chain is built from TRBV6-2 or TRBV6-3 and TRBJ2-5; TRBD2 matches at 8 bases. Sequencing was carried out using blood. The CDR3 spells CASSYITRRAGEETQYF. The CDR3 coding sequence is TGTGCCAGCAGTTACATCACTAGACGAGCGGGGGAAGAGACCCAGTACTTC.